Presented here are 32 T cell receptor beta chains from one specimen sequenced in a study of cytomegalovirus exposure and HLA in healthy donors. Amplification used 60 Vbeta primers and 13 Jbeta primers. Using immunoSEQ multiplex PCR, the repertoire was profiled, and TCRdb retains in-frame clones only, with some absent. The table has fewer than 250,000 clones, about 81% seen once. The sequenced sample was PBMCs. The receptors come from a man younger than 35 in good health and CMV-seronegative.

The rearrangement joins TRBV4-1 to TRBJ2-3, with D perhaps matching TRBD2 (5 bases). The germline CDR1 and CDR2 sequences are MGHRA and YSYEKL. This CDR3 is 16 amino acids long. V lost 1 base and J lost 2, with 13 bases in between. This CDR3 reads CASSQATGMATDTQYF. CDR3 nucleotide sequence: TGCGCCAGCAGCCAAGCGACGGGAATGGCCACAGATACGCAGTATTTT.

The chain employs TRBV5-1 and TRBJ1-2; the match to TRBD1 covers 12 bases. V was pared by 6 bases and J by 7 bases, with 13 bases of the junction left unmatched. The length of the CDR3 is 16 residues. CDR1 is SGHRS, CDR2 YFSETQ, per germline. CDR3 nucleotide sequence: TGCGCCAGCACACAAACCGGGACAGGGGGCGCGAGTGGCTACACCTTC. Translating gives CASTQTGTGGASGYTF. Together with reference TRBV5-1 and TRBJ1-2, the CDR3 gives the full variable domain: KAGVTQTPRYLIKTRGQQVTLSCSPISGHRSVSWYQQTPGQGLQFLFEYFSETQRNKGNFPGRFSGRQFSNSRSEMNVSTLELGDSALYLCASTQTGTGGASGYTFGSGTRLTVV.

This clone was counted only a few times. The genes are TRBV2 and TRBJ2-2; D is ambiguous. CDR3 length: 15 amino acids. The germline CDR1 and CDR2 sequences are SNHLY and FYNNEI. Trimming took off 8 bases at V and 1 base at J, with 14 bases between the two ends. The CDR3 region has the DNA TGTGCCAGCCAGAGGAACTCCCTGAACACCGGGGAGCTGTTTTTT. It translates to CASQRNSLNTGELFF.

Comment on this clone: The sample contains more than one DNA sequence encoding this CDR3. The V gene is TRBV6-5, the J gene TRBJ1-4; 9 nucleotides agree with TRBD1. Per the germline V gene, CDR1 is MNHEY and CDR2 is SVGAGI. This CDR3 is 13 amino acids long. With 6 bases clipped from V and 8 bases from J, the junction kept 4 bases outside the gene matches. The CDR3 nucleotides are TGTGCCAGCAGCGACAGGGGGGGAGAAAAACTGTTTTTT. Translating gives CASSDRGGEKLFF.

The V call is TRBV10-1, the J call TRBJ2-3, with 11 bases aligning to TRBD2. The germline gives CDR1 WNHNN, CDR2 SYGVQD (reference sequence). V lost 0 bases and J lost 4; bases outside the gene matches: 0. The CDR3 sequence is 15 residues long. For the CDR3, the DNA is TGCGCCAGCAGTGAGTCGACTAGCGGGGCAGATACGCAGTATTTT. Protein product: CASSESTSGADTQYF.

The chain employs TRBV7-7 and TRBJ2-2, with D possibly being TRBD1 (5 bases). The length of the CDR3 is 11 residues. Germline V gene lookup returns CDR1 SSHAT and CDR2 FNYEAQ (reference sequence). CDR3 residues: CAILRGGELFF. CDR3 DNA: TGTGCTATCTTAAGGGGCGGGGAGCTGTTTTTT.

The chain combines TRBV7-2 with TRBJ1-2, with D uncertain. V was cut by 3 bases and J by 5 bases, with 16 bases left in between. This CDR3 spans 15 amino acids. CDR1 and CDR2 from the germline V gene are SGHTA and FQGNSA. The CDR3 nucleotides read TGTGCCAGCAGCTTCACCGTTGAGGCGAGATATGGCTACACCTTC. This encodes CASSFTVEARYGYTF. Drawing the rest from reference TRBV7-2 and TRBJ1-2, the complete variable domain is GAGVSQSPSNKVTEKGKDVELRCDPISGHTALYWYRQSLGQGLEFLIYFQGNSAPDKSGLPSDRFSAERTGGSVSTLTIQRTQQEDSAVYLCASSFTVEARYGYTFGSGTRLTVV.

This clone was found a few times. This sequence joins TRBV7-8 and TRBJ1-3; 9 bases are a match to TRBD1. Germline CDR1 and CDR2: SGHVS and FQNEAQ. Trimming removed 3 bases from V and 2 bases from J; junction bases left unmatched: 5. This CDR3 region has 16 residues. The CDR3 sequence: CASSFRQGVPGNTIYF. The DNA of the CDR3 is TGTGCCAGCAGCTTCAGACAGGGGGTACCTGGAAACACCATATATTTT.

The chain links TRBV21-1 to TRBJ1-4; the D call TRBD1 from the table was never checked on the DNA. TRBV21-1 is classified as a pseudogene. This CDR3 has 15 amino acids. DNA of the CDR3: TGTGCCAGCAGCAAATCAGAAGGGGATAATGAAAAACTGTTTTTT. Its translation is CASSKSEGDNEKLFF.

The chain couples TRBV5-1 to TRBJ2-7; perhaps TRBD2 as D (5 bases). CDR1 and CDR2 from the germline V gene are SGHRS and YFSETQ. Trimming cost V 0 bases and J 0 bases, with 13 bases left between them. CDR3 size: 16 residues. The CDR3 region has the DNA TGCGCCAGCAGCTTGGATACGGGGTCCCCCTCCTACGAGCAGTACTTC. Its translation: CASSLDTGSPSYEQYF. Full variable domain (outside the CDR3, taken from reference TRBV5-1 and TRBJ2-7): KAGVTQTPRYLIKTRGQQVTLSCSPISGHRSVSWYQQTPGQGLQFLFEYFSETQRNKGNFPGRFSGRQFSNSRSEMNVSTLELGDSALYLCASSLDTGSPSYEQYFGPGTRLTVT.

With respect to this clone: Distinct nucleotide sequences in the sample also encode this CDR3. CDR3 nucleotides: TGTGCCAGCAGCTGGGGCGCGGGGGGGTTTAACAATGAGCAGTTCTTC. As protein: CASSWGAGGFNNEQFF. The gene calls are TRBV5-4 and TRBJ2-1, with 9 bases matching TRBD2. Germline assignment: CDR1 SGHNT and CDR2 YYREEE (reference sequence). The V gene end was trimmed by 3 bases and the J gene end by 5 bases; junction bases not matched to a gene: 9. The CDR3 is 16 amino acids.

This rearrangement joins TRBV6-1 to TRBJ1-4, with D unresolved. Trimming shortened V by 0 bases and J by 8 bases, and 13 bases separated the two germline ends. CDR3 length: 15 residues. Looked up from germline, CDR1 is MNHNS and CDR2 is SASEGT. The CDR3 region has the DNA TGTGCCAGCAGTGAAGCGCTTTTTGTGGAGGAAAAACTGTTTTTT. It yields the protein CASSEALFVEEKLFF.

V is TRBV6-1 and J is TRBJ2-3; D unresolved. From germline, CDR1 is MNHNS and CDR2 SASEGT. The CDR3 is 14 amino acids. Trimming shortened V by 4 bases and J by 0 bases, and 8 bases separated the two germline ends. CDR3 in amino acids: CASSVEYSTDTQYF. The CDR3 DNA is TGTGCCAGCAGTGTCGAGTATAGCACAGATACGCAGTATTTT.

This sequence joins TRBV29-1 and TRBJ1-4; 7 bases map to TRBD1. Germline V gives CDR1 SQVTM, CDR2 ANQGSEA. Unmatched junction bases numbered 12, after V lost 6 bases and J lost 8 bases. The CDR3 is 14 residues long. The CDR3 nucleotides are TGCAGCGTGCAAACTTCAGGGGGAGTCGAAAAACTGTTTTTT. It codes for CSVQTSGGVEKLFF.

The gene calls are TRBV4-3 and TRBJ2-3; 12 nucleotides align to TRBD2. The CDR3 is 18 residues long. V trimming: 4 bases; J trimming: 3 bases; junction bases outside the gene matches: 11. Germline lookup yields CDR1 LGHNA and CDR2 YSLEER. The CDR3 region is CASSRGGLLAGGTDTQYF. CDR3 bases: TGCGCCAGCAGCCGAGGGGGCCTTCTAGCGGGAGGGACAGATACGCAGTATTTT.

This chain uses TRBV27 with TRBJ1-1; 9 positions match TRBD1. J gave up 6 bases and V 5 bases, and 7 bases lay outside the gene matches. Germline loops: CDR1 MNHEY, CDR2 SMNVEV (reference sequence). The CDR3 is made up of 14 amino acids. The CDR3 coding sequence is TGTGCCAGCAGTCCCGCGGGACAGGGCGCTGAAGCTTTCTTT. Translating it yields CASSPAGQGAEAFF.

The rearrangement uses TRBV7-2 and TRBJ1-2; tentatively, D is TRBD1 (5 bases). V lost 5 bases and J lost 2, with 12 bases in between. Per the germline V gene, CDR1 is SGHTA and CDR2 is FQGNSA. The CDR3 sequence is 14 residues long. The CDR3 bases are TGTGCCAGCAGCCCGGAGGGGCGAAACTATGGCTACACCTTC. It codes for CASSPEGRNYGYTF.

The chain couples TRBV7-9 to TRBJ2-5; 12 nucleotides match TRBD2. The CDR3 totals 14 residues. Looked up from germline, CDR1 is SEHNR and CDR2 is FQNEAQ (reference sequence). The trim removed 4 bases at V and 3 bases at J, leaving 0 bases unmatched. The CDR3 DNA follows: TGTGCCAGCAGCTGGACTAGCGGGGAAGAGACCCAGTACTTC. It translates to CASSWTSGEETQYF.

The CDR3 nucleotides read TGCAGCGTCTCGGACAGTAACTATGGCTACACCTTC. Protein product: CSVSDSNYGYTF. This chain joins TRBV29-1 and TRBJ1-2; a weak D match, TRBD1 (6 bases). Germline-derived CDR1 and CDR2 are SQVTM and ANQGSEA. V was trimmed by 6 bases and J by 1 base, leaving 9 bases between them. This CDR3 comprises 12 residues.

CDR3 sequence reads: CASSLDIGGQPQHF. For the CDR3, the DNA is TGTGCCAGCAGCTTGGATATAGGAGGCCAGCCCCAGCATTTT. V usage is TRBV5-4 and J usage is TRBJ1-5; D ambiguous. Germline CDR1 is SGHNT and CDR2 is YYREEE (reference sequence). The CDR3 runs to 14 residues. V lost 0 bases to trimming and J lost 7 bases, with 11 bases between them.

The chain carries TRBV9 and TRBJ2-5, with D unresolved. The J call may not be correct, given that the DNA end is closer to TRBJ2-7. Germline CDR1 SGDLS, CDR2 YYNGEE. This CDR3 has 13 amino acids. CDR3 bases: TGTGCCAGCAGCGTAGAGCCCGACTACGAGCAGTACTTC. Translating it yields CASSVEPDYEQYF.

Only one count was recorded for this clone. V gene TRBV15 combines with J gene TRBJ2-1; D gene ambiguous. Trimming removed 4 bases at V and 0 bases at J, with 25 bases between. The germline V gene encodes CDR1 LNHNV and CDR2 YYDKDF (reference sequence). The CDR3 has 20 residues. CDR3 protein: CATSIPRGVSLTSSYNEQFF. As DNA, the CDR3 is TGTGCCACCAGCATCCCGAGAGGAGTAAGTTTAACAAGCTCCTACAATGAGCAGTTCTTC. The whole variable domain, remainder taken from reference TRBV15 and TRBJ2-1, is DAMVIQNPRYQVTQFGKPVTLSCSQTLNHNVMYWYQQKSSQAPKLLFHYYDKDFNNEADTPDNFQSRRPNTSFCFLDIRSPGLGDTAMYLCATSIPRGVSLTSSYNEQFFGPGTRLTVL.

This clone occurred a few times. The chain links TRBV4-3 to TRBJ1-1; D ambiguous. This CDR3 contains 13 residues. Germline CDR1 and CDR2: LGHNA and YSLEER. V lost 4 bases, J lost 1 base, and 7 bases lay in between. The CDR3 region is CASSPDSNTEAFF. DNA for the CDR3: TGCGCCAGCAGCCCTGACTCGAACACTGAAGCTTTCTTT.

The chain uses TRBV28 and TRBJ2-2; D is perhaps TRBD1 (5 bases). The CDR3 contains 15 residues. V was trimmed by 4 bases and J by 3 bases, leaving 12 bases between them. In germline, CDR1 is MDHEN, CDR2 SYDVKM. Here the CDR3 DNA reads TGTGCCAGCAGTTCGCGACCCAGGGACACCGGGGAGCTGTTTTTT. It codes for CASSSRPRDTGELFF.

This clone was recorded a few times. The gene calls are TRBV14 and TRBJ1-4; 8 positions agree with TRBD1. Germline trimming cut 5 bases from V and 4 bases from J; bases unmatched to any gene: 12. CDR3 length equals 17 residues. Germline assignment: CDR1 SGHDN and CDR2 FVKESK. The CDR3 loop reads CASSKTGTGGFNEKLFF. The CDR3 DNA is TGTGCCAGCAGCAAAACCGGGACAGGAGGATTTAATGAAAAACTGTTTTTT.

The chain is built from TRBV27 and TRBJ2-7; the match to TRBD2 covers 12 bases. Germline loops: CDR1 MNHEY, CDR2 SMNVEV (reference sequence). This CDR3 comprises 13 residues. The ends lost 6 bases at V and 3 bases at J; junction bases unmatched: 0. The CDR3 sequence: CASRTSGGYEQYF. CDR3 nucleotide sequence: TGTGCCAGCAGGACTAGCGGGGGCTACGAGCAGTACTTC.

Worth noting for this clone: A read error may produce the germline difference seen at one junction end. CDR3 amino acids: CTSSRSAQGSAGELFF. Here the CDR3 DNA reads TGCACCAGCAGCCGGTCGGCACAGGGCTCGGCCGGGGAGCTGTTTTTT. The chain couples TRBV5-1 to TRBJ2-2, with D possibly being TRBD1 (6 bases). This CDR3 comprises 16 residues. The germline V gene encodes CDR1 SGHRS and CDR2 YFSETQ. Based on the CDR3 plus reference TRBV5-1 and TRBJ2-2, the full variable domain is KAGVTQTPRYLIKTRGQQVTLSCSPISGHRSVSWYQQTPGQGLQFLFEYFSETQRNKGNFPGRFSGRQFSNSRSEMNVSTLELGDSALYLCTSSRSAQGSAGELFFGEGSRLTVL.

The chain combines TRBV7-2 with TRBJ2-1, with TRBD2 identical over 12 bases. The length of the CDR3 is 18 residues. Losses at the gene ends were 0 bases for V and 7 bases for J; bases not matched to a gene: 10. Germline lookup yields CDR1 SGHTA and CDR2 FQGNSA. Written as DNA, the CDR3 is TGTGCCAGCAGCTTAGCGAGCGCTAGCGGGAGGGCCGGGAATGAGCAGTTCTTC. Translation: CASSLASASGRAGNEQFF.

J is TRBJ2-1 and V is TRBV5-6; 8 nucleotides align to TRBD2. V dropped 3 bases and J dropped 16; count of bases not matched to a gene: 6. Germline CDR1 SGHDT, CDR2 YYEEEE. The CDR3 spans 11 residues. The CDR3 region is CASSSGTRAFF. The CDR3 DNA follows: TGTGCCAGCAGCTCCGGGACTAGGGCATTCTTC.

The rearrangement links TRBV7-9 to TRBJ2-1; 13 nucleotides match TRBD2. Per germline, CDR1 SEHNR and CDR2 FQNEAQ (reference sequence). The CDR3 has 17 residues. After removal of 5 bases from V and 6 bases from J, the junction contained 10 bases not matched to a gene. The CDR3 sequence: CASSRGQLAGGPNEQFF. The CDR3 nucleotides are TGTGCCAGCAGCAGAGGCCAACTAGCGGGAGGGCCCAATGAGCAGTTCTTC.

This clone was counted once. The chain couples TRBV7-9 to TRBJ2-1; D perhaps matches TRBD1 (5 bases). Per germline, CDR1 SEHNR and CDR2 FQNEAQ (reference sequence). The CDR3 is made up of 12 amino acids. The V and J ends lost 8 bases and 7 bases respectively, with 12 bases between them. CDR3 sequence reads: CASGAKLNEQFF. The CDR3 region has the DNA TGTGCCAGCGGGGCCAAACTAAATGAGCAGTTCTTC.

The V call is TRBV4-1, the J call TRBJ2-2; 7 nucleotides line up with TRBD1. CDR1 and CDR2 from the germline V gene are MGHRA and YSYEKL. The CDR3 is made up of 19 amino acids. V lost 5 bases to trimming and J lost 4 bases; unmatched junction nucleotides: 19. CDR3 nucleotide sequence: TGCGCCAGCAGCTCCCCGGGACAGATTCTCCCCCTAGGCACCGGGGAGCTGTTTTTT. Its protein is CASSSPGQILPLGTGELFF.